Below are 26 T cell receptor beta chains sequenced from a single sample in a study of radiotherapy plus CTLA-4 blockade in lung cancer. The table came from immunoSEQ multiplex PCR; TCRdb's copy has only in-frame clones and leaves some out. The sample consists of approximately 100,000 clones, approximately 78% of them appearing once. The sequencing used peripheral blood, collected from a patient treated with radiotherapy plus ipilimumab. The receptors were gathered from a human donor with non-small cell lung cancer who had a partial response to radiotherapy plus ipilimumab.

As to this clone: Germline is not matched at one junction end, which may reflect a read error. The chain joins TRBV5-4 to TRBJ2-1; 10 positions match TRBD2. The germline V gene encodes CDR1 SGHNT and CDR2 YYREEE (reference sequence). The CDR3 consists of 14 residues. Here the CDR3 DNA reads TGTGCCAGCAGATTGGGACTAGCGTACAATGAGCAGTTCTTC. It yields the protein CASRLGLAYNEQFF.

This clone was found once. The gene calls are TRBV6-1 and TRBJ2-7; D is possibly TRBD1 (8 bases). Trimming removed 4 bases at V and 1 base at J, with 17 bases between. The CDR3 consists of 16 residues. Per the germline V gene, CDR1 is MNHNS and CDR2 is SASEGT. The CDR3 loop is CASSGQGSSGSYEQYF. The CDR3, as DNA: TGTGCCAGCAGTGGACAGGGGTCTAGCGGTTCCTACGAGCAGTACTTC.

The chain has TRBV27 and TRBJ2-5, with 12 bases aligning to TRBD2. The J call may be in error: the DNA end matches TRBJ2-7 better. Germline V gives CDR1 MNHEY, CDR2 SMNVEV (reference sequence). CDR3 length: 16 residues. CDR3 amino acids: CASSLGTSGFTYEQYF. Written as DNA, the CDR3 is TGTGCCAGCAGTCTCGGGACTAGCGGGTTTACCTACGAGCAGTACTTC.

CDR3 loop: CASSIGRRMSNQPQHF. The CDR3 DNA reads TGTGCCAGTAGTATAGGTAGGCGGATGAGCAATCAGCCCCAGCATTTT. The chain recombines TRBV19 with TRBJ1-5; unclear D gene. With 1 base removed from V and 1 base from J, the gap between germline ends came to 11 bases. There are 16 residues in the CDR3. Per the germline V gene, CDR1 is LNHDA and CDR2 is SQIVND (reference sequence).

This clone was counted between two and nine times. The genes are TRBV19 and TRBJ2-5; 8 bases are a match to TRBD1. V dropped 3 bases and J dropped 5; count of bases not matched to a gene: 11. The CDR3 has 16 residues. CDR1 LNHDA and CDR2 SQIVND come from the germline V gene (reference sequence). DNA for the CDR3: TGTGCCAGTAGTATCTCCGCCCAGGGGGCTTTCGAGACCCAGTACTTC. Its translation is CASSISAQGAFETQYF.

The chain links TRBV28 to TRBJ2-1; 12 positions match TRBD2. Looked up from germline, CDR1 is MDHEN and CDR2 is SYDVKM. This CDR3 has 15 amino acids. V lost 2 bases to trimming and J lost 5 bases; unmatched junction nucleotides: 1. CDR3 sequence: CASSLRTSGNNEQFF. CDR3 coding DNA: TGTGCCAGCAGTTTAAGGACTAGCGGGAACAATGAGCAGTTCTTC.

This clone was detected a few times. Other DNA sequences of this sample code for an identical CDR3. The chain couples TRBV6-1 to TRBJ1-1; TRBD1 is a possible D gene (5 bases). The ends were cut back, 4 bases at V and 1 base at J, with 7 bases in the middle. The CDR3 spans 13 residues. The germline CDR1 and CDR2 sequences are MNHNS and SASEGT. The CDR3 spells CASSAQGNTEAFF. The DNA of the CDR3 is TGTGCCAGCAGTGCCCAGGGGAACACTGAAGCTTTCTTT.

The CDR3 nucleotides are TGTGCCAGCACCCGTAGCGGGAGGACTTACGAGCAGTACTTC. Translating it yields CASTRSGRTYEQYF. The J gene is TRBJ2-7, the V gene TRBV7-2, with 10 bases lining up with TRBD2. Germline CDR1 reads SGHTA; CDR2 reads FQGNSA. V dropped 7 bases and J dropped 4; count of bases not matched to a gene: 7. This CDR3 is 14 amino acids long.

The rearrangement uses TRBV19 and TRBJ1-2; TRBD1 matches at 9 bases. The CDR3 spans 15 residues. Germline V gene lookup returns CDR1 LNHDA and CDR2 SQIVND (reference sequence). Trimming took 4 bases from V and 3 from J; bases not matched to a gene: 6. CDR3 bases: TGTGCCAGTAGTAAGGCCCGGACAGGGGACTATGGCTACACCTTC. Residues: CASSKARTGDYGYTF.

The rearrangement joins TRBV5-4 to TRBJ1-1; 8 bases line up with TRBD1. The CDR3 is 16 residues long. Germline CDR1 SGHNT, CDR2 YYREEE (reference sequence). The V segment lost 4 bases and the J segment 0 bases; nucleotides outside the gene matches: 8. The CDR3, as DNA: TGTGCCAGCAGCCCCGCCCCCAGGGGGCTGAACACTGAAGCTTTCTTT. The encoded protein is CASSPAPRGLNTEAFF.

In DNA, the CDR3 is TGTGCCAGCAGCTTAATCAGGGACTACTCCAATGAGCAGTTCTTC. Translated: CASSLIRDYSNEQFF. V is TRBV7-6 and J is TRBJ2-1, with 7 bases that match TRBD2. There are 15 residues in the CDR3. The junction had 7 bases not matched to a gene; V was cut back by 2 bases and J by 6 bases. The germline CDR1 and CDR2 sequences are SGHVS and FNYEAQ. The complete variable domain, with remaining parts taken from reference TRBV7-6 and TRBJ2-1, reads GAGVSQSPRYKVTKRGQDVALRCDPISGHVSLYWYRQALGQGPEFLTYFNYEAQQDKSGLPNDRFSAERPEGSISTLTIQRTEQRDSAMYRCASSLIRDYSNEQFFGPGTRLTVL.

The CDR3 sequence: CAWIGLGGTEAFF. The CDR3 nucleotides read TGTGCCTGGATAGGCTTGGGGGGCACTGAAGCTTTCTTT. The V call is TRBV30, the J call TRBJ1-1; TRBD1 might be the D (5 bases). CDR1 GTSNPN and CDR2 SVGIG come from the germline V gene (reference sequence). The CDR3 is 13 residues long. Trimming left V 4 bases short and J 4 bases short, with 13 bases between. Combining the CDR3 with reference TRBV30 and TRBJ1-1 gives the whole variable domain SQTIHQWPATLVQPVGSPLSLECTVEGTSNPNLYWYRQAAGRGLQLLFYSVGIGQISSEVPQNLSASRPQDRQFILSSKKLLLSDSGFYLCAWIGLGGTEAFFGQGTRLTVV.

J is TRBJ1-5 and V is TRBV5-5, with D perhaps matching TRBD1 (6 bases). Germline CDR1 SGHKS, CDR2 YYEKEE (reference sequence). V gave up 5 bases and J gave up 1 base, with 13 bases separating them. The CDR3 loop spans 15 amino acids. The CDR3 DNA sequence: TGTGCCAGCAGTATACAGGGAGGGAGCAATCAGCCCCAGCATTTT. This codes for CASSIQGGSNQPQHF.

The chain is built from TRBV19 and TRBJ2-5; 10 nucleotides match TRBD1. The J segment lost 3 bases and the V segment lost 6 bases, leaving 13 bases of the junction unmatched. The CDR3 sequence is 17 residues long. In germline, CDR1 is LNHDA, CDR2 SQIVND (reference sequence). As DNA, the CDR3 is TGTGCCAGTAGCGCATTGGGACAGGGGTCCTTAAAAGAGACCCAGTACTTC. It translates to CASSALGQGSLKETQYF.

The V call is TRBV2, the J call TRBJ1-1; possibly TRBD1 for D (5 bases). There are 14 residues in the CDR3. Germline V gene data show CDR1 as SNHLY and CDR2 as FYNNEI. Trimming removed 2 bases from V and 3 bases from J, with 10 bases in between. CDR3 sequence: CASSEQGRDTEAFF. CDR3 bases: TGTGCCAGCAGTGAACAGGGTAGGGACACTGAAGCTTTCTTT.

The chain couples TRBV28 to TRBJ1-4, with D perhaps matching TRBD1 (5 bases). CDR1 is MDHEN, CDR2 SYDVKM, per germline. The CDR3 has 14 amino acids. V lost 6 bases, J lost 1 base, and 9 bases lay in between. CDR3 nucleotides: TGTGCCAGCAGCTTGGGGGGAACTAATGAAAAACTGTTTTTT. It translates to CASSLGGTNEKLFF.

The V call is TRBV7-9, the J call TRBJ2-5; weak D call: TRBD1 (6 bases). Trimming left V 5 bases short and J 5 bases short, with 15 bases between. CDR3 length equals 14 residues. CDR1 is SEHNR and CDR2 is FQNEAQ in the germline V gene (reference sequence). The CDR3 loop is CASSTRQGLETQYF. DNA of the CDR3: TGTGCCAGCAGCACTCGGCAGGGGCTGGAGACCCAGTACTTC.

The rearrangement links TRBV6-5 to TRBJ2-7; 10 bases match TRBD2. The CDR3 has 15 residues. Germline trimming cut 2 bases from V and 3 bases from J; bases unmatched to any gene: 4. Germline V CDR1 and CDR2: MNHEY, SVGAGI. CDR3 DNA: TGTGCCAGCAGTTACAAGGCTAGCGGGGGCTACGAGCAGTACTTC. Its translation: CASSYKASGGYEQYF.

The CDR3 nucleotides read TGCACCAGCGGGGGGACCTCTAAAGGGACTGAAGCTTTCTTT. As protein: CTSGGTSKGTEAFF. This chain connects TRBV1 to TRBJ1-1. TRBV1 is reported as a pseudogene. The CDR3 runs 14 residues.

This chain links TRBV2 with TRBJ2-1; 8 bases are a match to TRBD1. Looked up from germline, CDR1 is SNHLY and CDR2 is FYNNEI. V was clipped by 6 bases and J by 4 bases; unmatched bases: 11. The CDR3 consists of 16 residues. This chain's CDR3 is CASRKVGTGLYNEQFF. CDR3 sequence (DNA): TGTGCCAGCAGGAAAGTCGGGACAGGTCTATACAATGAGCAGTTCTTC.

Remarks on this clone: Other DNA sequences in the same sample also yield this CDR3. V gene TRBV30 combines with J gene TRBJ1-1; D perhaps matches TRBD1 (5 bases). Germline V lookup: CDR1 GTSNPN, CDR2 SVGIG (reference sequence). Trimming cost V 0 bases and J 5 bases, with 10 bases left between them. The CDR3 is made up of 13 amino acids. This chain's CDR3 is CAWSVRGGTEAFF. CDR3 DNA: TGTGCCTGGAGTGTACGGGGGGGAACTGAAGCTTTCTTT.

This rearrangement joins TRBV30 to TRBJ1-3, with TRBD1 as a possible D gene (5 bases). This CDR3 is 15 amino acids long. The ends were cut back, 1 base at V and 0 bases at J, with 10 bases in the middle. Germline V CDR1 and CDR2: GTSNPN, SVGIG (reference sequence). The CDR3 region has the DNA TGTGCCTGGAGTGCCGGGACTCCCTCTGGAAACACCATATATTTT. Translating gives CAWSAGTPSGNTIYF.

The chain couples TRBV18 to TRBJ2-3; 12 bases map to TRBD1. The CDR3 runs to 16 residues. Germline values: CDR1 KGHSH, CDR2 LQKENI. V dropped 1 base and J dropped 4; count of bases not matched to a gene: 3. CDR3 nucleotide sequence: TGTGCCAGCTCACCACAGGGGACAGGGGGCGCAGATACGCAGTATTTT. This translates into CASSPQGTGGADTQYF.

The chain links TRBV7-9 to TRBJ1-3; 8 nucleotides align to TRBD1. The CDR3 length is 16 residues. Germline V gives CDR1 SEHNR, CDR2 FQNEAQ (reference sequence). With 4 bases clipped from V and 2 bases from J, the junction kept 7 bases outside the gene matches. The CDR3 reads CASSSLGTGAGNTIYF. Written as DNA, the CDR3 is TGTGCCAGCAGCTCCTTGGGGACAGGCGCTGGAAACACCATATATTTT.

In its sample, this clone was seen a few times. CDR3 loop: CASSLDGGQPQHF. CDR3 nucleotide sequence: TGTGCCAGTAGTCTCGACGGCGGTCAGCCCCAGCATTTT. The chain recombines TRBV19 with TRBJ1-5, with D unresolved. CDR1 and CDR2 from the germline V gene are LNHDA and SQIVND (reference sequence). This CDR3 comprises 13 residues. V was trimmed by 5 bases and J by 6 bases, leaving 11 bases between them.

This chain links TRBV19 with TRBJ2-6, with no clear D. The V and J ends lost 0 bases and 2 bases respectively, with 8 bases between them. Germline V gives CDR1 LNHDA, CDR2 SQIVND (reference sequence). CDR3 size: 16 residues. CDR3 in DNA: TGTGCCAGTAGTATAGAAATCACAGCTGGGGCCAACGTCCTGACTTTC. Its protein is CASSIEITAGANVLTF.